These 27 T cell receptor beta chains were all obtained from the same sample, sequenced in a study of technical replicates of blood from several donors. Sequencing used immunoSEQ multiplex PCR; TCRdb keeps in-frame clones, though not all of them. The table includes around 84,000 clones, 95% to 98% detected once. Sequencing was performed on T cells isolated from PBMCs. These receptors came from a human donor in good health.

V and J are TRBV6-5 and TRBJ2-5, with D possibly matching TRBD1 (6 bases). With the DNA end fitting TRBJ2-7 better, the J assignment may be wrong. Germline assignment: CDR1 MNHEY and CDR2 SVGAGI. There are 15 residues in the CDR3. The CDR3, as DNA: TGTGCCAGCAGTTACTCGGGGAGAGGGGGATACGAGCAGTACTTC. It encodes CASSYSGRGGYEQYF.

The chain recombines TRBV7-9 with TRBJ2-7; 8 bases map to TRBD2. In germline, CDR1 is SEHNR, CDR2 FQNEAQ (reference sequence). This CDR3 comprises 15 residues. J lost 4 bases, V lost 1 base, and 6 bases had no gene match. DNA for the CDR3: TGTGCCAGCAGCTTAGGGACTAGCCTTGTATACGAGCAGTACTTC. This codes for CASSLGTSLVYEQYF.

The chain recombines TRBV4-1 with TRBJ2-2, with D possibly TRBD2 on 6 matching bases. The CDR3 totals 14 residues. Germline V gives CDR1 MGHRA, CDR2 YSYEKL. The V end was cut by 7 bases, the J end by 2 bases, with 11 bases between. This CDR3 is CASNGGSNTGELFF. CDR3 nucleotide sequence: TGCGCCAGCAACGGGGGATCCAACACCGGGGAGCTGTTTTTT.

This clone has only one observation. V and J are TRBV2 and TRBJ1-5; no reliable D call. CDR3 length: 17 amino acids. Trimming left V 3 bases short and J 3 bases short, with 18 bases between. CDR1 SNHLY and CDR2 FYNNEI come from the germline V gene. CDR3 sequence reads: CASSEVSMALTNQPQHF. The CDR3 region has the DNA TGTGCCAGCAGTGAGGTTAGCATGGCGTTAACCAATCAGCCCCAGCATTTT.

The V gene is TRBV6-1, the J gene TRBJ1-2; no clear D. Deletions cut 6 bases from V and 4 bases from J, with 12 bases between. Germline-derived CDR1 and CDR2 are MNHNS and SASEGT. The CDR3 has 13 amino acids. Here the CDR3 reads CASREKKSYGYTF. As DNA, the CDR3 is TGTGCCAGCAGGGAGAAGAAGAGCTATGGCTACACCTTC.

The genes are TRBV29-1 and TRBJ2-5; tentatively, D is TRBD2 (6 bases). V lost 5 bases and J lost 5, with 12 bases in between. Germline V gene data show CDR1 as SQVTM and CDR2 as ANQGSEA. The CDR3 loop spans 12 amino acids. The CDR3 loop is CSVLAARETQYF. The CDR3 region has the DNA TGCAGCGTTTTAGCGGCGCGGGAGACCCAGTACTTC.

Turning to this clone: Other nucleotide sequences in the sample specify the same CDR3. This chain joins TRBV9 and TRBJ1-2, with D possibly TRBD1 on 5 matching bases. Trimming took 0 bases from V and 4 from J, leaving 7 bases between them. Germline loops: CDR1 SGDLS, CDR2 YYNGEE. This CDR3 has 13 residues. CDR3 region: CASSVAGGYGYTF. As DNA, the CDR3 is TGTGCCAGCAGCGTAGCGGGGGGCTATGGCTACACCTTC.

This rearrangement joins TRBV29-1 to TRBJ2-7, with D possibly TRBD2 on 5 matching bases. The CDR3 runs 13 residues. V was trimmed by 6 bases and J by 3 bases, leaving 15 bases between them. The germline V gene encodes CDR1 SQVTM and CDR2 ANQGSEA. The CDR3 nucleotides are TGCAGCGTCGGCACCGGGATTAACTACGAGCAGTACTTC. Translation gives CSVGTGINYEQYF.

This chain uses TRBV5-1 with TRBJ1-1, with D possibly matching TRBD1 (6 bases). This CDR3 region has 14 residues. The V end was cut by 5 bases, the J end by 4 bases, with 15 bases between. Germline lookup yields CDR1 SGHRS and CDR2 YFSETQ. CDR3 sequence: CASSGVQGTTEAFF. DNA of the CDR3: TGCGCCAGCAGTGGGGTCCAGGGGACCACTGAAGCTTTCTTT.

The chain employs TRBV14 and TRBJ2-7; D is unresolved. Germline lookup yields CDR1 SGHDN and CDR2 FVKESK. V dropped 4 bases and J dropped 3 bases, with 4 bases sitting between them. This CDR3 has 11 residues. CDR3 in DNA: TGTGCCAGCAGCCGTTACTACGAGCAGTACTTC. It yields the protein CASSRYYEQYF.

The chain joins TRBV6-5 to TRBJ2-7; no reliable D call. Trimming removed 5 bases from V and 6 bases from J, with 8 bases in between. The CDR3 extends over 11 amino acids. The V gene's germline CDR1 is MNHEY and CDR2 SVGAGI. CDR3 residues: CASSGPFEQYF. The CDR3 nucleotides are TGTGCCAGCAGTGGCCCCTTCGAGCAGTACTTC.

V is TRBV5-1 and J is TRBJ2-7; 12 nucleotides line up with TRBD2. Germline CDR1 is SGHRS and CDR2 is YFSETQ. After removal of 2 bases from V and 2 bases from J, the junction contained 20 bases not matched to a gene. This CDR3 has 21 amino acids. The CDR3 spells CASSFGTGSALAGGSAYEQYF. CDR3 nucleotides: TGCGCCAGCAGCTTTGGGACAGGGTCCGCGCTAGCGGGAGGGAGCGCCTACGAGCAGTACTTC.

CDR3 bases: TGTGCCAGCAGTTTTAACAGGGATGCGAACTATGGCTACACCTTC. Its translation is CASSFNRDANYGYTF. The V and J genes are TRBV6-5 and TRBJ1-2; tentatively, D is TRBD1 (6 bases). This CDR3 has 15 amino acids. Germline V CDR1 and CDR2: MNHEY, SVGAGI. V shed 4 bases and J shed 2 bases, with 14 bases lying between them.

Written as DNA, the CDR3 is TGTGCCAGCAGTTTATATGGGGCCCCAGATACGCAGTATTTT. Translation: CASSLYGAPDTQYF. The chain joins TRBV27 to TRBJ2-3, with a tentative D call TRBD1 (5 bases). The length of the CDR3 is 14 residues. V was pared by 1 base and J by 4 bases, with 9 bases between. Germline CDR1 is MNHEY and CDR2 is SMNVEV (reference sequence).

This clone appeared a single time. This chain connects TRBV28 to TRBJ2-7, with D maybe TRBD2 (6 bases). The germline V gene encodes CDR1 MDHEN and CDR2 SYDVKM. The V end was cut by 6 bases, the J end by 7 bases, with 13 bases between. The CDR3 is 12 amino acids. CDR3 sequence (DNA): TGTGCCAGCAGCCTCTCGGCGGGGGAGCAGTACTTC. This encodes CASSLSAGEQYF.

The chain couples TRBV5-1 to TRBJ2-3; D is possibly TRBD2 (6 bases). V lost 6 bases to trimming and J lost 2 bases, with 10 bases between them. The CDR3 runs to 13 residues. Germline V lookup: CDR1 SGHRS, CDR2 YFSETQ. The CDR3 is CASTRGDTDTQYF. The CDR3 DNA reads as TGCGCCAGCACCCGCGGGGACACAGATACGCAGTATTTT.

The V gene is TRBV6-1, the J gene TRBJ2-7; D remains unclear. The germline V gene encodes CDR1 MNHNS and CDR2 SASEGT. Trimming took 6 bases from V and 2 from J, leaving 8 bases between them. The CDR3 consists of 12 residues. CDR3 bases: TGTGCCAGCAGCCTCAGGACCTACGAGCAGTACTTC. Protein: CASSLRTYEQYF.

The chain uses TRBV19 and TRBJ1-2; no clear D gene. The CDR3 consists of 14 residues. Germline loops: CDR1 LNHDA, CDR2 SQIVND (reference sequence). V dropped 3 bases and J dropped 6 bases, with 14 bases sitting between them. The CDR3 nucleotides read TGTGCCAGTAGTATCGGCGGGGATTTCGATGGCTACACCTTC. Translated: CASSIGGDFDGYTF.

The J gene is TRBJ2-1, the V gene TRBV2; 9 nucleotides align to TRBD2. Germline assignment: CDR1 SNHLY and CDR2 FYNNEI. The trim removed 2 bases at V and 8 bases at J, leaving 10 bases unmatched. The CDR3 runs to 16 residues. In DNA, the CDR3 is TGTGCCAGCAGTGAATTCGGCGGGAGGGCCATGGATGAGCAGTTCTTC. Translation: CASSEFGGRAMDEQFF.

The chain recombines TRBV2 with TRBJ1-2; 10 bases agree with TRBD1. The CDR3 extends over 19 amino acids. V was pared by 4 bases and J by 5 bases, with 19 bases of the junction left unmatched. CDR1 SNHLY and CDR2 FYNNEI come from the germline V gene. The CDR3 sequence: CASSVMRSGTGVSQYGYTF. CDR3 DNA sequence: TGTGCCAGCAGTGTAATGCGTTCCGGGACAGGGGTTTCCCAATATGGCTACACCTTC.

The J gene is TRBJ2-7, the V gene TRBV2, with D unclear. CDR3 length: 15 residues. Trimming removed 4 bases from V and 0 bases from J, with 13 bases in between. The germline gives CDR1 SNHLY, CDR2 FYNNEI. DNA of the CDR3: TGTGCCAGCAGTGTCACAGACGACAACTCCTACGAGCAGTACTTC. This translates into CASSVTDDNSYEQYF.

The chain has TRBV7-9 and TRBJ1-1; D not resolved. Germline lookup yields CDR1 SEHNR and CDR2 FQNEAQ (reference sequence). Trimming stripped 5 bases from V and 1 base from J, with 8 bases between. The CDR3 is made up of 13 amino acids. CDR3: CASSITENTEAFF. In nucleotides, the CDR3 is TGTGCCAGCAGCATCACAGAGAACACTGAAGCTTTCTTT.

The chain combines TRBV7-9 with TRBJ2-3; 12 bases are a match to TRBD2. Germline trimming cut 3 bases from V and 7 bases from J; bases unmatched to any gene: 8. The germline V gene encodes CDR1 SEHNR and CDR2 FQNEAQ (reference sequence). The CDR3 runs to 16 residues. The CDR3 spells CASSLTSGGRENTQYF. CDR3 bases: TGTGCCAGCAGCTTGACTAGCGGGGGAAGGGAGAATACGCAGTATTTT.

This rearrangement joins TRBV6-1 to TRBJ2-1, with D unclear. CDR3 length: 15 amino acids. V was pared by 4 bases and J by 5 bases, with 15 bases between. Germline V gives CDR1 MNHNS, CDR2 SASEGT. CDR3 sequence: CASSVEAGRNNEQFF. Here the CDR3 DNA reads TGTGCCAGCAGTGTTGAAGCAGGCCGAAACAATGAGCAGTTCTTC.

This chain joins TRBV6-1 and TRBJ1-2; the D gene is possibly TRBD1 (6 bases). Germline V lookup: CDR1 MNHNS, CDR2 SASEGT. The CDR3 runs to 14 residues. V lost 3 bases and J 7 bases, leaving 15 bases between the germline ends. CDR3 coding DNA: TGTGCCAGCAGTGACCTCACAGGGAGAGGTGGCTACACCTTC. This encodes CASSDLTGRGGYTF.

The rearrangement joins TRBV12-5 to TRBJ1-5; TRBD1 matches 7 bases. The CDR3 sequence is 15 residues long. The V and J ends lost 6 bases and 4 bases, in that order; junction bases with no gene match: 9. Germline CDR1 LGHNT, CDR2 FRNRAP. CDR3 in DNA: TGTGCTAGTGGACCACGCGACAGGGTTAATCAGCCCCAGCATTTT. Protein: CASGPRDRVNQPQHF. Drawing the rest from reference TRBV12-5 and TRBJ1-5, the complete variable domain is DARVTQTPRHKVTEMGQEVTMRCQPILGHNTVFWYRQTMMQGLELLAYFRNRAPLDDSGMPKDRFSAEMPDATLATLKIQPSEPRDSAVYFCASGPRDRVNQPQHFGDGTRLSIL.

The chain recombines TRBV28 with TRBJ2-2; 10 nucleotides match TRBD1. After removal of 4 bases from V and 5 bases from J, the junction contained 4 bases not matched to a gene. This CDR3 spans 15 amino acids. In germline, CDR1 is MDHEN, CDR2 SYDVKM. The CDR3 region is CASSSGQGDTGELFF. The CDR3 DNA is TGTGCCAGCAGTTCCGGACAGGGGGATACCGGGGAGCTGTTTTTT.